This T cell receptor (beta chain) comes out of a study of regulatory T cells in long-lasting Graves disease. Arm-PCR of CDR3 regions and iRepertoire HTBI primers were the basis on which TCR beta libraries were built. TCRdb used MiXCR to reprocess the multiplex PCR reads, holding one entry per CDR3 protein. The profile shows 350,000 to 500,000 distinct CDR3 sequences, roughly 15% of them singletons. The CDR3 covers 16 residues. The V gene lost 7 bases and the J gene lost 4 bases, with 24 bases spanning the gap. Germline assignment: CDR1 DFQATT and CDR2 SNEGSKA (reference sequence). Specified time point: newly diagnosed GD, antithyroid drugs for less than 3 months. Extracted PBMC RNA gave rise to the TCR library. The same data also went into a second study, on T cells in Graves' hyperthyroidism and ophthalmopathy.

The sample in question was peripheral blood mononuclear cells (PBMCs), obtained at new diagnosis, from a patient treated with antithyroid drugs. This TCR was recovered from a woman under 30 with Graves disease. The chain is built from TRBV20-1 and TRBJ2-3; tentative D call: TRBD2 (5 bases). The CDR3 protein is CSEASASPSSADTQYF. The CDR3 nucleotides read TGCAGTGAGGCTTCGGCTAGCCCATCTTCTGCAGATACGCAGTATTTT.